A selection of T cell receptor beta chains follows, all from one sample in a study of cytomegalovirus exposure and HLA in healthy donors. Assay used: immunoSEQ multiplex PCR; TCRdb lists only in-frame clones, some missing. The data contain roughly 150,000 clones, more than 8% of them singletons. The sample taken for sequencing was PBMCs. The receptor set was obtained from a man aged 50 to 59 in good health and CMV-seronegative. The CDR3 runs from the conserved cysteine through the conserved F or W. Fields, in order: J gene, clone size, V gene, D gene, CDR3 protein, CDR3 DNA. The D gene is left open where the match is weak. Not every row has a clone size; where given, it reads once, few, many or a size class.

>TRBJ1-4|few|TRBV6-5|-
CASSSTWTVRRGKLFF
TGTGCCAGCAGTTCCACTTGGACAGTTCGGAGAGGAAAACTGTTTTTT
>TRBJ2-2|few|TRBV30|-
CAWSNARLGPGELFF
TGTGCCTGGAGTAACGCGCGACTAGGTCCCGGGGAGCTGTTTTTT
>TRBJ2-7|few|TRBV7-8|-
CASSLNRDSSYEQYF
TGTGCCAGCAGCTTAAACCGAGACAGCTCCTACGAGCAGTACTTC
>TRBJ2-4|-|TRBV2|-
CASSAQRTGEDIQYF
TGTGCCAGCAGCGCCCAACGTACAGGGGAGGACATTCAGTACTTC
>TRBJ1-4|-|TRBV5-8|-
CASSWGGIATNEKLFF
TGTGCCAGCAGCTGGGGGGGGATAGCAACTAATGAAAAACTGTTTTTT
>TRBJ2-2|few|TRBV2|TRBD2
CASSEAASGRLTGELFF
TGTGCCAGCAGTGAAGCGGCTAGCGGGAGACTAACCGGGGAGCTGTTTTTT
>TRBJ2-1|few|TRBV19|-
CASSTSSGTHNEQFF
TGTGCCAGTAGTACTTCCTCTGGGACTCACAATGAGCAGTTCTTC
>TRBJ1-1|few|TRBV7-8|TRBD1
CASSWAQGVAEAFF
TGTGCCAGCAGCTGGGCACAGGGGGTAGCTGAAGCTTTCTTT
>TRBJ2-3|-|TRBV7-3|-
CASSSHATSTDTQYF
TGTGCCAGCAGCTCTCACGCGACTAGCACAGATACGCAGTATTTT
>TRBJ1-2|few|TRBV14|TRBD1
CASSHTGTDNYGYTF
TGTGCCAGCAGCCACACCGGGACAGATAACTATGGCTACACCTTC
>TRBJ1-2|few|TRBV10-3|-
CAISESGSISNYGYTF
TGTGCCATCAGTGAGTCTGGGAGTATCTCGAACTATGGCTACACCTTC
>TRBJ1-1|-|TRBV5-1|TRBD1
CASSIGQGGVNTEAFF
TGCGCCAGCAGCATCGGACAGGGGGGGGTGAACACTGAAGCTTTCTTT
>TRBJ2-1|-|TRBV29-1|TRBD2
CSVSSGRRSSYNEQFF
TGCAGCGTTAGTAGCGGGAGGCGGAGCTCCTACAATGAGCAGTTCTTC
>TRBJ1-2|few|TRBV5-1|-
CASSLDQQYGYTF
TGCGCCAGCAGCTTGGACCAACAATATGGCTACACCTTC
>TRBJ1-3|-|TRBV7-2|-
CASSLFFGSGNTIYF
TGTGCCAGCAGCTTATTCTTCGGCTCTGGAAACACCATATATTTT
>TRBJ2-6|-|TRBV28|TRBD1
CASHHRGTGANVLTF
TGTGCCAGCCACCACAGGGGCACTGGGGCCAACGTCCTGACTTTC
>TRBJ1-1|-|TRBV5-6|-
CASTEFGLGTEAFF
TGTGCCAGCACCGAGTTTGGACTGGGCACTGAAGCTTTCTTT
>TRBJ1-4|few|TRBV6-5|-
CASSASSASNEKLFF
TGTGCCAGCAGTGCGTCGTCTGCAAGTAATGAAAAACTGTTTTTT
>TRBJ2-7|-|TRBV9|TRBD2
CASSVAGEGYEQYF
TGTGCCAGCAGCGTAGCGGGGGAGGGCTACGAGCAGTACTTC
>TRBJ2-2|-|TRBV19|TRBD1
CASTWVPGQGDTGELFF
TGTGCCAGTACCTGGGTTCCGGGACAGGGGGACACCGGGGAGCTGTTTTTT
>TRBJ1-3|few|TRBV5-1|-
CASSLQDSGNTIYF
TGCGCCAGCAGCTTGCAGGATTCTGGAAACACCATATATTTT
>TRBJ1-6|-|TRBV2|TRBD1
CASRATGVDNSPLHF
TGTGCCAGCAGAGCGACAGGGGTTGATAATTCACCCCTCCACTTT
>TRBJ1-4|-|TRBV11-2|TRBD1
CASSLAQGNEKLFF
TGTGCCAGCAGCTTAGCACAGGGGAACGAAAAACTGTTTTTT
>TRBJ1-3|few|TRBV19|-
CASSTEDRGNTIYF
TGTGCCAGTAGTACTGAAGACAGGGGAAACACCATATATTTT
>TRBJ2-5|-|TRBV5-1|-
CASSLASQETQYF
TGCGCCAGCAGCTTGGCCAGTCAAGAGACCCAGTACTTC
>TRBJ1-2|few|TRBV5-8|-
CASRGDRIGYTF
TGTGCCAGCAGGGGAGACAGGATCGGCTACACCTTC
>TRBJ1-5|few|TRBV30|-
CAWSGGTNQPQHF
TGTGCCTGGAGCGGGGGGACCAATCAGCCCCAGCATTTT
>TRBJ1-1|few|TRBV28|TRBD1
CASSSSDRRTEAFF
TGTGCCAGCAGTTCGTCGGACAGGCGAACTGAAGCTTTCTTT
>TRBJ2-7|-|TRBV5-6|TRBD1
CASRRDRGSYEQYF
TGTGCCAGCCGCCGGGACAGGGGCTCCTACGAGCAGTACTTC
>TRBJ2-3|-|TRBV23-1|TRBD2
CASSQSHGGGSTDTQYF
TGCGCCAGCAGTCAATCCCATGGCGGGGGGAGCACAGATACGCAGTATTTT
>TRBJ2-7|few|TRBV7-9|TRBD1
CASSSRTGFYEQYF
TGTGCCAGCAGCTCCCGGACAGGGTTCTACGAGCAGTACTTC
>TRBJ1-4|-|TRBV18|TRBD1
CASSPGQGGLFF
TGTGCCAGCTCACCCGGACAGGGAGGACTGTTTTTT
>TRBJ2-3|-|TRBV5-6|TRBD2
CASSSPPSGDTDTQYF
TGTGCCAGCAGCTCACCGCCTAGCGGGGATACTGATACGCAGTATTTT
>TRBJ1-2|few|TRBV5-1|-
CASSLSPGASGGYTF
TGCGCCAGCAGCTTGTCCCCTGGGGCCTCCGGTGGCTACACCTTC
>TRBJ2-5|few|TRBV5-1|-
CASRTNPGQETQYF
TGCGCCAGCAGGACTAATCCAGGCCAAGAGACCCAGTACTTC
>TRBJ2-2|few|TRBV2|-
CASRPSGGAVSSGTGELFF
TGTGCCAGCAGACCGAGCGGAGGTGCAGTTTCCTCGGGAACCGGGGAGCTGTTTTTT
>TRBJ1-1|few|TRBV9|-
CASSLRTGGDGEAFF
TGTGCCAGCAGCTTGCGGACGGGGGGCGACGGTGAAGCTTTCTTT
>TRBJ2-6|-|TRBV7-9|-
CASSLPGAGANVLTF
TGTGCCAGCAGCTTACCAGGGGCTGGGGCCAACGTCCTGACTTTC
>TRBJ2-7|few|TRBV27|-
CASKEGVPGEQYF
TGTGCCAGCAAAGAAGGAGTACCGGGGGAGCAGTACTTC
>TRBJ2-7|-|TRBV5-1|TRBD2
CASSFRGVLYEQYF
TGCGCCAGCAGCTTCCGGGGGGTTCTCTACGAGCAGTACTTC
>TRBJ2-5|-|TRBV18|-
CASSPPTSGETQYF
TGTGCCAGCTCACCACCGACATCTGGGGAGACCCAGTACTTC